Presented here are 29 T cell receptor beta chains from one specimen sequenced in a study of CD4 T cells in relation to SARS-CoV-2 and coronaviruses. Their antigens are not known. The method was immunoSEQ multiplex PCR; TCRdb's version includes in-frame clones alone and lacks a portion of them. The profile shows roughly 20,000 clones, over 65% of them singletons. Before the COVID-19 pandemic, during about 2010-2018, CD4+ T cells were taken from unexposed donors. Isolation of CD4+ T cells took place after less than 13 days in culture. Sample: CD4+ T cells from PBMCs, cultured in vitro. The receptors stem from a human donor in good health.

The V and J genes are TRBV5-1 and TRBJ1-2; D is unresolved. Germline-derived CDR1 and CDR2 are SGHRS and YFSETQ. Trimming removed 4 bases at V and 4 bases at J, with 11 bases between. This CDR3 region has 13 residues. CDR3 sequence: CASSPEILYGYTF. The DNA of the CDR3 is TGCGCCAGCAGCCCCGAGATTCTCTATGGCTACACCTTC.

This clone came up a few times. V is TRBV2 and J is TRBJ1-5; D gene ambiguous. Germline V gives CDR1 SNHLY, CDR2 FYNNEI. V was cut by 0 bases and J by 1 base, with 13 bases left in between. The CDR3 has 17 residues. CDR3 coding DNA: TGTGCCAGCAGTGAAGCGCTTCTGGGCTCGAGCAATCAGCCCCAGCATTTT. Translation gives CASSEALLGSSNQPQHF.

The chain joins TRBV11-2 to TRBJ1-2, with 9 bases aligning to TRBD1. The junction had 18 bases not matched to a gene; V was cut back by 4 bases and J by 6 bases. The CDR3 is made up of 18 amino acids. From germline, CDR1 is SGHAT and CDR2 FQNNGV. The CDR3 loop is CASSSTFQFIQGADGYTF. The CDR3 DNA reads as TGTGCCAGCAGCTCTACCTTCCAATTTATACAGGGGGCGGATGGCTACACCTTC. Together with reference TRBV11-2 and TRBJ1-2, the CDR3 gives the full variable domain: EAGVAQSPRYKIIEKRQSVAFWCNPISGHATLYWYQQILGQGPKLLIQFQNNGVVDDSQLPKDRFSAERLKGVDSTLKIQPAKLEDSAVYLCASSSTFQFIQGADGYTFGSGTRLTVV.

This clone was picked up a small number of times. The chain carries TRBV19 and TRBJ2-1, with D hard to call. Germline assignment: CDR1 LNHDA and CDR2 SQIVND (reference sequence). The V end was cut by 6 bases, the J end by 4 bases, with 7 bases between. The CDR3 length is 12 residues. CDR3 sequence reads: CASSPRYNEQFF. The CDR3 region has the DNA TGTGCCAGTAGCCCCAGGTACAATGAGCAGTTCTTC.

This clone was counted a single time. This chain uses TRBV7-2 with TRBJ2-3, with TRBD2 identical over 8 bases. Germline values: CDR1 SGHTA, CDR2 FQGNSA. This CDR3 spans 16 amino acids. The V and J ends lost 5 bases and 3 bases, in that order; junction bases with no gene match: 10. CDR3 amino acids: CASSGLRGGVTDTQYF. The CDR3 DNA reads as TGTGCCAGCAGCGGCCTCCGGGGGGGCGTTACAGATACGCAGTATTTT.

This CDR3 is CASSLRQVGTEAFF. As DNA, the CDR3 is TGTGCCAGCAGCCTCCGACAGGTTGGCACTGAAGCTTTCTTT. The chain uses TRBV3-1 (or the pseudogene TRBV3-2) and TRBJ1-1; tentatively, D is TRBD1 (6 bases). Trimming cost V 4 bases and J 4 bases, with 13 bases left between them. CDR1 LGHDT and CDR2 YNNKEL come from the germline V gene (reference sequence). The CDR3 runs to 14 residues.

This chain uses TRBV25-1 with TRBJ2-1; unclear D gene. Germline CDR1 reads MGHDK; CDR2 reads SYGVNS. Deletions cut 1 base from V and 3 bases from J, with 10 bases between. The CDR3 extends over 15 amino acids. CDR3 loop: CASSESRMNYNEQFF. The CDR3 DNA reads TGTGCCAGCAGTGAATCCAGAATGAACTACAATGAGCAGTTCTTC. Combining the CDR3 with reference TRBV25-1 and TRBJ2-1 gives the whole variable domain EADIYQTPRYLVIGTGKKITLECSQTMGHDKMYWYQQDPGMELHLIHYSYGVNSTEKGDLSSESTVSRIRTEHFPLTLESARPSHTSQYLCASSESRMNYNEQFFGPGTRLTVL.

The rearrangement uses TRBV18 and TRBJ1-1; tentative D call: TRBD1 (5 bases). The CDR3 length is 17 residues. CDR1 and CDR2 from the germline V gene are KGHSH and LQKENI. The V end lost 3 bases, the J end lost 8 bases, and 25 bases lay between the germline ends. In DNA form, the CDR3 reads TGTGCCAGCTCACCTTCCGAACACGGGGCTGTACCTAGGGAAGCTTTCTTT. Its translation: CASSPSEHGAVPREAFF.

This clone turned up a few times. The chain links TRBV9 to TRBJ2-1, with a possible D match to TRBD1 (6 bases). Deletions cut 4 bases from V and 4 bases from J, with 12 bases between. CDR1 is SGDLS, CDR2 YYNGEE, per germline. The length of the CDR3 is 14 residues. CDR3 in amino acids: CASSPITGYNEQFF. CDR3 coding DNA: TGTGCCAGCAGCCCTATAACAGGGTACAATGAGCAGTTCTTC. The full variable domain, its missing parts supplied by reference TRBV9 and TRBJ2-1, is DSGVTQTPKHLITATGQRVTLRCSPRSGDLSVYWYQQSLDQGLQFLIQYYNGEERAKGNILERFSAQQFPDLHSELNLSSLELGDSALYFCASSPITGYNEQFFGPGTRLTVL.

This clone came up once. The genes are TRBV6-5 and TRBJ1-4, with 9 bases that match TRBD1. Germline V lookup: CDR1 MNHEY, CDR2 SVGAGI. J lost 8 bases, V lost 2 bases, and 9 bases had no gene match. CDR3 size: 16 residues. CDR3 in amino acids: CASSYRDRGGYEKLFF. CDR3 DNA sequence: TGTGCCAGCAGTTACCGAGACAGGGGGGGATACGAAAAACTGTTTTTT.

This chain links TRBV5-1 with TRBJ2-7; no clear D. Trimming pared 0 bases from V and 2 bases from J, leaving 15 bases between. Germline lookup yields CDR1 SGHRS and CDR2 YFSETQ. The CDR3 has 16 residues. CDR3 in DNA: TGCGCCAGCAGCTTGGTTTATAGTCCTCTACCCTACGAGCAGTACTTC. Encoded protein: CASSLVYSPLPYEQYF.

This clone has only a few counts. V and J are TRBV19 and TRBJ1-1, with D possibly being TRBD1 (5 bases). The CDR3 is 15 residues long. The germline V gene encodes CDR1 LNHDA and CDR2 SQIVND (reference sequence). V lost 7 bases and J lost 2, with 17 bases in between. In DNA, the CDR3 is TGTGCCAGTAACCCGCGGAGGGGCTATAACACTGAAGCTTTCTTT. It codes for CASNPRRGYNTEAFF.

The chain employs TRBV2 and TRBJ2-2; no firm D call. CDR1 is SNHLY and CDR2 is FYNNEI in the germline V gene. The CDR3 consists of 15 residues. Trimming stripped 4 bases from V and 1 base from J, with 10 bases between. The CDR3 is CASSGLEKNTGELFF. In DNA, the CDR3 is TGTGCCAGCAGTGGTCTCGAGAAGAACACCGGGGAGCTGTTTTTT.

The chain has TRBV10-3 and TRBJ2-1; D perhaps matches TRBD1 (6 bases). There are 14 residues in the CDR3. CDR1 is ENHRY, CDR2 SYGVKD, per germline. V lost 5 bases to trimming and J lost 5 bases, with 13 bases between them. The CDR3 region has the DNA TGTGCCATCAGTCCCTGGACAGTTAACAATGAGCAGTTCTTC. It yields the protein CAISPWTVNNEQFF.

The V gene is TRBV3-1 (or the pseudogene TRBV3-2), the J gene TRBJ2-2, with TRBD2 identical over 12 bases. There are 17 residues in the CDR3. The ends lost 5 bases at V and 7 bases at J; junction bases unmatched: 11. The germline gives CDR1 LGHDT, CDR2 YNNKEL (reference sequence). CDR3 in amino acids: CASSTTRTSGVLGELFF. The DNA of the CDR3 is TGTGCCAGCAGCACCACTCGGACTAGCGGGGTCCTCGGGGAGCTGTTTTTT.

The CDR3, as DNA: TGTGCCAGCAGCTTTTCTCGGGAGACCTATGGCTACACCTTC. Translation gives CASSFSRETYGYTF. This chain joins TRBV5-5 and TRBJ1-2; D gene ambiguous. Looked up from germline, CDR1 is SGHKS and CDR2 is YYEKEE (reference sequence). This CDR3 is built from 14 residues. V lost 2 bases and J 4 bases, leaving 12 bases between the germline ends.

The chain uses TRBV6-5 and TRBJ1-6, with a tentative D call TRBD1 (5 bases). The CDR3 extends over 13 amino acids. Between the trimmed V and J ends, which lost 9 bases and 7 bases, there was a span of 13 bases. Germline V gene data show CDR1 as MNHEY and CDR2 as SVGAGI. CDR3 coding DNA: TGTGCCAGTAGACTTGAGGGGAATTCACCCCTCCACTTT. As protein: CASRLEGNSPLHF.

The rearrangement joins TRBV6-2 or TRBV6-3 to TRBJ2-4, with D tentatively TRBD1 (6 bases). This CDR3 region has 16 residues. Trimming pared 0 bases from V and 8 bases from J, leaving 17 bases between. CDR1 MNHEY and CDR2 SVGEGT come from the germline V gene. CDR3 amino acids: CASSYSTSGQKDIQYF. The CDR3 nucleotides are TGTGCCAGCAGTTACTCAACTTCAGGACAGAAGGACATTCAGTACTTC.

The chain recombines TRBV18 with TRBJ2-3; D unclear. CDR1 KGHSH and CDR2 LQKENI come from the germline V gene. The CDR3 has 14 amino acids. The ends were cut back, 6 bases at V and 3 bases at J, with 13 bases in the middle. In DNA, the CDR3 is TGTGCCAGCTCCCTGAAGCCCCGTACAGATACGCAGTATTTT. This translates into CASSLKPRTDTQYF.

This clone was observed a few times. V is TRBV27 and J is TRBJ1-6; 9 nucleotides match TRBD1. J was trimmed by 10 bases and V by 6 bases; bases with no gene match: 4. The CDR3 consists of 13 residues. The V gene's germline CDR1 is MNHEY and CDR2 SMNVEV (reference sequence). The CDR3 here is CASRGQGSSPLHF. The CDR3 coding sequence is TGTGCCAGCAGGGGACAGGGTTCGTCACCCCTCCACTTT.

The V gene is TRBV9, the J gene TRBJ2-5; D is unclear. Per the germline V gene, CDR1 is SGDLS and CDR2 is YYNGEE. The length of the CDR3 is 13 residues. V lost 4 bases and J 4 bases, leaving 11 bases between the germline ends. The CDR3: CASSSRLAETQYF. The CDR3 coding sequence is TGTGCCAGCAGCTCACGGCTGGCAGAGACCCAGTACTTC.

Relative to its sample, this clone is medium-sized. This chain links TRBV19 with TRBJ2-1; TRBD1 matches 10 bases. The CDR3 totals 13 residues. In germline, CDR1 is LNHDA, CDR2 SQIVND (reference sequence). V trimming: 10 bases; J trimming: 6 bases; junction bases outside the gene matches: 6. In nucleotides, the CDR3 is TGTGCCACGACCGGGACAGGGGTCAATGAGCAGTTCTTC. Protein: CATTGTGVNEQFF.

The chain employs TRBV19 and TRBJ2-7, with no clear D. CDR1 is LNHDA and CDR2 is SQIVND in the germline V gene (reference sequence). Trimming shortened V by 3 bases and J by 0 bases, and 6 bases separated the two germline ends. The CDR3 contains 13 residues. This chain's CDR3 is CASSIRDSYEQYF. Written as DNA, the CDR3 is TGTGCCAGTAGTATTAGGGACTCCTACGAGCAGTACTTC.

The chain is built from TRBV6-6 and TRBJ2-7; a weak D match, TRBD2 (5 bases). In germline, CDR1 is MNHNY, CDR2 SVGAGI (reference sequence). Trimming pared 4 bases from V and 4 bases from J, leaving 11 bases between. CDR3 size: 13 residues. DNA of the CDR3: TGTGCCAGCAGTTTCCCGGACTCGTACGAGCAGTACTTC. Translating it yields CASSFPDSYEQYF.

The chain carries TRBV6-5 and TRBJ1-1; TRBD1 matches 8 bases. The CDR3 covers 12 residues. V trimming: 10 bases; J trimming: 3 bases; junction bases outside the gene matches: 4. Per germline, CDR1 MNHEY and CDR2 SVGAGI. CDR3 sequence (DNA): TGTGCCATCAAGGACAGGGACACTGAAGCTTTCTTT. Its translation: CAIKDRDTEAFF.

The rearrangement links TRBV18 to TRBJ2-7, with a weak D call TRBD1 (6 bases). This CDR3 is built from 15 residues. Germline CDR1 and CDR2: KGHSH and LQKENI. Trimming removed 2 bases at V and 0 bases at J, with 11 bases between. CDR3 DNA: TGTGCCAGCTCACCAGAGGGGGTCAGCTCCTACGAGCAGTACTTC. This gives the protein CASSPEGVSSYEQYF.

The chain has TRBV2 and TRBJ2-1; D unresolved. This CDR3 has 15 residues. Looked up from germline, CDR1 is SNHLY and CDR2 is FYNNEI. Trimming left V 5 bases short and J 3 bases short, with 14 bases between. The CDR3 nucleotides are TGTGCCAGCAGTCCCGGCACGCCCAACTACAATGAGCAGTTCTTC. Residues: CASSPGTPNYNEQFF.

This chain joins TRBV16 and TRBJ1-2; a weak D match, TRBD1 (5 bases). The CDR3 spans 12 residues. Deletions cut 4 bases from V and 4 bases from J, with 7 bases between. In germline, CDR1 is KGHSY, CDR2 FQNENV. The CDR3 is CASSPDSYGYTF. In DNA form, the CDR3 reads TGTGCCAGCAGCCCCGACAGCTATGGCTACACCTTC.

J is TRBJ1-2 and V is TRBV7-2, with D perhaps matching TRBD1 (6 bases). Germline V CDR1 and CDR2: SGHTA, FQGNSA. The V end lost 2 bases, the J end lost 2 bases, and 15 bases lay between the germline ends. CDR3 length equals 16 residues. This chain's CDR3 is CASSLMIWTENYGYTF. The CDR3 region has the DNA TGTGCCAGCAGCTTAATGATCTGGACAGAAAACTATGGCTACACCTTC. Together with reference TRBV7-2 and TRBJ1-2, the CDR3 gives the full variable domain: GAGVSQSPSNKVTEKGKDVELRCDPISGHTALYWYRQSLGQGLEFLIYFQGNSAPDKSGLPSDRFSAERTGGSVSTLTIQRTQQEDSAVYLCASSLMIWTENYGYTFGSGTRLTVV.